This T cell receptor beta chain was identified during a study of cytomegalovirus exposure and HLA in healthy donors. The PCR employed 60 Vbeta primers together with 13 Jbeta primers. Only in-frame clones appear in the TCRdb table, and some are missing; sequencing was by immunoSEQ multiplex PCR. The table has around 150,000 clones, about three quarters seen once. Study-level points and caveats: Rates of TCR association differed by HLA locus in a later analysis, with DRB1 highest and HLA-C lowest. A later analysis reportedly found that, within productive TCRs, an Asian-associated ancestry cluster had fewer N-insertions than the mean observed across the approximately 700 donors. Immune exposure data for these donors was limited to CMV serostatus.

Comments on this clone: Antigen specificity is unknown. The same CDR3 also results from other DNA sequences found in this sample.

V lost 2 bases to trimming and J lost 4 bases, with 9 bases between them. The germline V gene encodes CDR1 MNHEY and CDR2 SMNVEV (reference sequence). CDR3 length equals 14 residues. The chain has TRBV27 and TRBJ1-3, with D possibly matching TRBD1 (5 bases). Material for sequencing was PBMCs. This receptor was taken from a man between 18 and 29 years old in good health and CMV-seropositive. This CDR3 reads CASSLRGGGNTIYF. As DNA, the CDR3 is TGTGCCAGCAGTTTACGGGGGGGAGGAAACACCATATATTTT.